These 11 T cell receptor beta chains originate from one sample sequenced in a study of T-cell memory formation after mild COVID-19. MiXCR was run by TCRdb on the 5' RACE reads, yielding one entry per CDR3 protein. Of roughly 29,000 distinct CDR3 sequences in the sample, less than 7.5% were seen once. The specimen sequenced was PBMCs or a T cell subset sorted from them (not recorded which). These receptors originate from an adult woman who had mild COVID-19 (a few samples of this study predate the infection). Cell type and time point are not known.

There are many counts of this clonotype. This chain connects TRBV7-6 to TRBJ1-6, with TRBD1 matching over 8 bases. The CDR3 extends over 18 amino acids. Germline assignment: CDR1 SGHVS and CDR2 FNYEAQ. Trimming took 2 bases from V and 9 from J; bases not matched to a gene: 15. CDR3 region: CASSLIPGTGEGGSPLHF. For the CDR3, the DNA is TGTGCCAGCAGCTTAATCCCTGGGACAGGCGAAGGGGGTTCACCCCTCCACTTT.

Ten or more counts support this clonotype. The chain recombines TRBV20-1 with TRBJ2-3, with 9 bases fitting TRBD2. Germline V CDR1 and CDR2: DFQATT, SNEGSKA (reference sequence). The CDR3 runs 17 residues. The V and J ends lost 0 bases and 4 bases, in that order; junction bases with no gene match: 11. DNA for the CDR3: TGCAGTGCTAGAGATCCGGACAGCGGGAGGATGTCAGATACGCAGTATTTT. Protein product: CSARDPDSGRMSDTQYF.

This clonotype was recorded a few times. V and J are TRBV27 and TRBJ1-1, with TRBD1 as a possible D gene (6 bases). The CDR3 is 13 amino acids. Looked up from germline, CDR1 is MNHEY and CDR2 is SMNVEV (reference sequence). Trimming shortened V by 2 bases and J by 4 bases, and 8 bases separated the two germline ends. The CDR3 sequence is CASSLQGTTEAFF. The CDR3 coding sequence is TGTGCCAGCAGTTTACAGGGGACCACTGAAGCTTTCTTT.

This clonotype is medium-sized (0.01 to 0.1%) by share. V and J are TRBV6-5 and TRBJ2-5; the D is unclear. This CDR3 has 14 residues. Germline V gene sequence: CDR1 MNHEY, CDR2 SVGAGI. Trimming stripped 2 bases from V and 4 bases from J, with 11 bases between. In DNA, the CDR3 is TGTGCCAGCAGTTACCACTTGGGTTTAGAGACCCAGTACTTC. It translates to CASSYHLGLETQYF.

V gene TRBV7-3 combines with J gene TRBJ2-3, with 12 bases that match TRBD2. The CDR3 extends over 17 amino acids. Germline V lookup: CDR1 SGHTA, CDR2 FQGTGA. After removal of 5 bases from V and 3 bases from J, the junction contained 9 bases not matched to a gene. DNA of the CDR3: TGTGCCAGCAGCCAAACCCTCCTAGCGGGGGGGACAGATACGCAGTATTTT. Translation: CASSQTLLAGGTDTQYF.

This clonotype was found many times. The chain couples TRBV27 to TRBJ2-6; 7 nucleotides line up with TRBD2. V lost 3 bases, J lost 2 bases, and 1 base stayed unmatched. Germline values: CDR1 MNHEY, CDR2 SMNVEV (reference sequence). This CDR3 is built from 15 residues. CDR3 sequence reads: CASSFLAAGANVLTF. The CDR3 nucleotides are TGTGCCAGCAGTTTCCTAGCGGCTGGGGCCAACGTCCTGACTTTC. The whole variable domain, remainder taken from reference TRBV27 and TRBJ2-6, is EAQVTQNPRYLITVTGKKLTVTCSQNMNHEYMSWYRQDPGLGLRQIYYSMNVEVTDKGDVPEGYKVSRKEKRNFPLILESPSPNQTSLYFCASSFLAAGANVLTFGAGSRLTVL.

This clonotype was picked up many times. This rearrangement joins TRBV29-1 to TRBJ2-7, with 8 positions matching TRBD2. This CDR3 has 14 residues. With 7 bases clipped from V and 2 bases from J, the junction kept 10 bases outside the gene matches. From germline, CDR1 is SQVTM and CDR2 ANQGSEA. This CDR3 is CSAVREGVPYEQYF. In DNA form, the CDR3 reads TGCAGCGCTGTCCGGGAGGGGGTACCCTACGAGCAGTACTTC.

This clonotype was seen repeatedly, ten times or more. J is TRBJ1-2 and V is TRBV12-3 or TRBV12-4; D gene unclear. The CDR3 is 13 residues long. Deletions cut 6 bases from V and 4 bases from J, with 12 bases between. The CDR3 DNA sequence: TGTGCCAGCAGCTTCGATCAAACCTATGGCTACACCTTC. Residues: CASSFDQTYGYTF.

V gene TRBV18 combines with J gene TRBJ2-1; D is uncertain. Trimming removed 3 bases at V and 1 base at J, with 13 bases between. In germline, CDR1 is KGHSH, CDR2 LQKENI. The CDR3 spans 16 residues. CDR3 coding DNA: TGTGCCAGCTCACCTCCGTTTGGGTTGTCCTACAATGAGCAGTTCTTC. It yields the protein CASSPPFGLSYNEQFF.

This clonotype was seen at least ten times. The chain couples TRBV20-1 to TRBJ2-4; D remains unclear. V lost 2 bases to trimming and J lost 3 bases, with 5 bases between them. Germline-derived CDR1 and CDR2 are DFQATT and SNEGSKA (reference sequence). This CDR3 is built from 12 residues. The CDR3 spells CSARHDKNIQYF. The CDR3 nucleotides read TGCAGTGCTAGACATGACAAAAACATTCAGTACTTC.

This clonotype was picked up many times. The chain has TRBV9 and TRBJ2-1; possible D gene TRBD2, 5 bases. CDR1 is SGDLS, CDR2 YYNGEE, per germline. V was trimmed by 0 bases and J by 1 base, leaving 5 bases between them. The CDR3 is 14 residues long. The CDR3 region has the DNA TGTGCCAGCAGCGTAGGACTATCCTACAATGAGCAGTTCTTC. Its protein is CASSVGLSYNEQFF.